This paragraph covers one TCR beta chain sequence. The record originates from a study of beta chain features in type 1 diabetes. Reverse transcribing all isolated RNA meant expressed TCRB transcripts were sequenced. Profiled with immunoSEQ multiplex PCR; TCRdb holds only in-frame clones, not every one. This sample has hundreds of thousands of clones; approximately 11% occur once, and the top ten carry about 0.014%. This CDR3 region has 15 residues. V was clipped by 0 bases and J by 4 bases, with 12 bases between them. Germline CDR1 LGHNA, CDR2 YSLEER. Input material: naive CD4+ T cells from blood. The sequence came from a woman in her 30s in good health. The V and J genes are TRBV4-3 and TRBJ1-2, with D possibly matching TRBD1 (5 bases). The CDR3 is CASSQDRAGFYGYTF. CDR3 DNA: TGCGCCAGCAGCCAAGATCGGGCAGGGTTCTATGGCTACACCTTC.